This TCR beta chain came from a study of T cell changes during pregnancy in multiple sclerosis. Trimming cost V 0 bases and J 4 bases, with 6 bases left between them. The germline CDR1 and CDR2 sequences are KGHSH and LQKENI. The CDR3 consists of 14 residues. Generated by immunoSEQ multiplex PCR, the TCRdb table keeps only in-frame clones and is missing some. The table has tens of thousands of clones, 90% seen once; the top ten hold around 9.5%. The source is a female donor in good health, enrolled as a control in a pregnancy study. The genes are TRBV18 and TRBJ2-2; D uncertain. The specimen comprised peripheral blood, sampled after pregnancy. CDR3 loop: CASSPPLFTGELFF. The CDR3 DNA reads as TGTGCCAGCTCACCACCCCTGTTCACCGGGGAGCTGTTTTTT.